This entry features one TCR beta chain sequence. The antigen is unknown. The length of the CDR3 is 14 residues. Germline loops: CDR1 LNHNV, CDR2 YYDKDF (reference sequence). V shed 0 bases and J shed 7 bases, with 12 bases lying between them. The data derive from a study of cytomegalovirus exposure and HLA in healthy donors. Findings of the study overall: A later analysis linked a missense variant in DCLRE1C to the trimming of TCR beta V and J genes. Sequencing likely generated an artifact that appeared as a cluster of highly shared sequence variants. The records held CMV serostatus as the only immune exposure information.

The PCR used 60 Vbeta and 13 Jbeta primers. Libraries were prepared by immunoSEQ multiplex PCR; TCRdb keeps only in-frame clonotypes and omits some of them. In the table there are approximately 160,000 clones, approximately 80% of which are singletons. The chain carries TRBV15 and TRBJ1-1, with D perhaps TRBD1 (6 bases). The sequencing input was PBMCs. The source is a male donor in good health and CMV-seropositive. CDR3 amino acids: CATSRDLGTYEAFF. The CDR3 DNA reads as TGTGCCACCAGCAGAGATTTGGGGACATATGAAGCTTTCTTT. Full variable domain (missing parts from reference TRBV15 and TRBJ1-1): DAMVIQNPRYQVTQFGKPVTLSCSQTLNHNVMYWYQQKSSQAPKLLFHYYDKDFNNEADTPDNFQSRRPNTSFCFLDIRSPGLGDTAMYLCATSRDLGTYEAFFGQGTRLTVV.